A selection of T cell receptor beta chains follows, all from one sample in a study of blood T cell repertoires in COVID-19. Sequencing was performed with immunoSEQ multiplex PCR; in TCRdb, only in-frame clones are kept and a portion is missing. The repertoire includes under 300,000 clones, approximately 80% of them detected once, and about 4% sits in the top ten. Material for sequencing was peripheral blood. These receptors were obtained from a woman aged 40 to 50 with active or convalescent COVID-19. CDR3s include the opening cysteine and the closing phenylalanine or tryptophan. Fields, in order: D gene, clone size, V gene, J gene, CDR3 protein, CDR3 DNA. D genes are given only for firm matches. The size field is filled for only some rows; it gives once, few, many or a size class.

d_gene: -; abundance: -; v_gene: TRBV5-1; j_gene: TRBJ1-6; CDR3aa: CASSLDFNSPLHF; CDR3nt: TGCGCCAGCAGCTTGGACTTCAATTCACCCCTCCACTTT
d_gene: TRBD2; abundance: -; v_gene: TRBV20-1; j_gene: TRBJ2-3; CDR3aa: CSASYPLTSGPDTQYF; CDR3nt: TGCAGTGCTAGTTATCCCCTGACTAGCGGTCCAGATACGCAGTATTTT
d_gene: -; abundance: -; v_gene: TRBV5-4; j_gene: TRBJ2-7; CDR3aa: CASSLIGVSYEQYF; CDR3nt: TGTGCCAGCAGCTTGATAGGGGTCTCCTACGAGCAGTACTTC
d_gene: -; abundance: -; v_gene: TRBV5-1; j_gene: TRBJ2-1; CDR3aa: CASSLVTGLDEQFF; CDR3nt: TGCGCCAGCAGCTTGGTAACCGGTTTGGATGAGCAGTTCTTC
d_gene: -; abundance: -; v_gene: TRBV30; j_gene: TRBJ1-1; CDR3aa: CAWSGQTEAFF; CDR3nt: TGTGCCTGGAGTGGACAGACTGAAGCTTTCTTT
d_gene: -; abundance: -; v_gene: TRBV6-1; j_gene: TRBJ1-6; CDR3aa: CASSDRQGNSPLHF; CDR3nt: TGTGCCAGCAGTGATAGGCAGGGGAATTCACCCCTCCACTTT
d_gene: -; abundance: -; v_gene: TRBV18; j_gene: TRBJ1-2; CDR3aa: CASSPPTINYGYTF; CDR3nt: TGTGCCAGCTCACCACCTACTATTAACTATGGCTACACCTTC
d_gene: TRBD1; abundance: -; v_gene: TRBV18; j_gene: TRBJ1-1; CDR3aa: CASSLGTGHLSTEAFF; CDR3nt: TGTGCCAGCTCTCTAGGGACAGGCCATCTGAGCACTGAAGCTTTCTTT
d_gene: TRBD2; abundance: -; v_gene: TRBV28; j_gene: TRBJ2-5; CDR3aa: CASSPMGTRRRRETQYF; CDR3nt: TGTGCCAGCAGTCCGATGGGGACTAGGCGGAGAAGGGAGACCCAGTACTTC
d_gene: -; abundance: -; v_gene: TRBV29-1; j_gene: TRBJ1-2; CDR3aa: CSTGEGGYTF; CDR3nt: TGCAGCACCGGGGAAGGTGGCTACACCTTC
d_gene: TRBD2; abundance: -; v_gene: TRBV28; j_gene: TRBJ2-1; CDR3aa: CASKRAGGSYNEQFF; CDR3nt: TGTGCCAGCAAGAGGGCGGGGGGTTCCTACAATGAGCAGTTCTTC
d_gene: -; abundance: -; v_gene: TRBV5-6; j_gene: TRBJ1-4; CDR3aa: CASSSSGLRGEKLFF; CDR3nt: TGTGCCAGCAGTTCGAGCGGACTCAGGGGTGAAAAACTGTTTTTT
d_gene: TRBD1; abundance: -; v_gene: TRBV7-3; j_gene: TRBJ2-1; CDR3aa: CASSPQGAEYNEQFF; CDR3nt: TGTGCCAGCAGCCCTCAGGGGGCAGAGTACAATGAGCAGTTCTTC
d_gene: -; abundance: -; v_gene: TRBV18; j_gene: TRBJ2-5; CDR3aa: CASSPPVPSGETQYF; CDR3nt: TGTGCCAGCTCACCACCGGTTCCATCGGGAGAGACCCAGTACTTC
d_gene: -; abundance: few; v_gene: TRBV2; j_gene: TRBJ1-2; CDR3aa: CASSESGYTF; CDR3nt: TGTGCCAGCAGTGAAAGCGGCTACACCTTC
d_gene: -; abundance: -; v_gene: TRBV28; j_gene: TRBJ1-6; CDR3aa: CASSGGTAGSPLHF; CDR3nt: TGTGCCAGCAGTGGCGGGACCGCTGGATCACCCCTCCACTTT
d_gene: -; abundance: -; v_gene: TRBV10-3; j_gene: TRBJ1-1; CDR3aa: CAISESAYMNTEAFF; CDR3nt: TGTGCCATCAGTGAGTCTGCCTATATGAACACTGAAGCTTTCTTT
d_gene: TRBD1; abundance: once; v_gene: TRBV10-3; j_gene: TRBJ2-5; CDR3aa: CAISAGRGGGETQYF; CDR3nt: TGTGCCATCAGTGCCGGAAGAGGGGGCGGTGAGACCCAGTACTTC
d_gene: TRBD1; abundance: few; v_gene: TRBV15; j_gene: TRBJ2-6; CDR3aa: CATSRGPPGGAGANVLTF; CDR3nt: TGTGCCACCAGCAGAGGGCCACCAGGGGGCGCTGGGGCCAACGTCCTGACTTTC
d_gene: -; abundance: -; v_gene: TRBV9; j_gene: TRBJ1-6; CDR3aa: CASSFTGYNSPLHF; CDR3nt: TGTGCCAGCAGCTTTACAGGGTACAATTCACCCCTCCACTTT
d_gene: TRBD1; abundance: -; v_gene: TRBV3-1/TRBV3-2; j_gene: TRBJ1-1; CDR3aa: CASSQGRQGARSTEAFF; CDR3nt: TGTGCCAGCAGCCAAGGCCGACAGGGGGCGCGTAGCACTGAAGCTTTCTTT
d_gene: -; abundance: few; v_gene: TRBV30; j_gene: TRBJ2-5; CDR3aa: CAWSALTPYQETQYF; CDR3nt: TGTGCCTGGAGTGCCCTCACTCCGTACCAAGAGACCCAGTACTTC
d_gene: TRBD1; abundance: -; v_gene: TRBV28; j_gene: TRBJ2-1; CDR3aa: CASSLTGGSYNEQFF; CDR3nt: TGTGCCAGCAGCCTGACAGGGGGATCCTACAATGAGCAGTTCTTC
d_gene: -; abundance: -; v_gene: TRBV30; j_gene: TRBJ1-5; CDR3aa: CAWSVRGRGSNQPQHF; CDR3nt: TGTGCCTGGAGTGTACGGGGGCGGGGGAGCAATCAGCCCCAGCATTTT
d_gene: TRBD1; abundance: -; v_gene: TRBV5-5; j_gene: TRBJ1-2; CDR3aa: CASSGRTGGLLNYGYTF; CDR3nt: TGTGCCAGCAGCGGGCGGACAGGGGGCCTCCTGAACTATGGCTACACCTTC
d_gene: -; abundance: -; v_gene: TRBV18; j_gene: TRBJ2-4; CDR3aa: CASSALQKNIQYF; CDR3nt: TGTGCCAGCTCCGCTCTGCAGAAAAACATTCAGTACTTC